This T cell receptor (beta chain) was documented in a study of blood T cell repertoires in COVID-19. Study-level information: Acute and convalescent COVID-19 samples came from the United States, Italy and Spain.

In the authors' methods: Cell counts per sample came from amplifying reference gene primers. Libraries were prepared by immunoSEQ multiplex PCR; TCRdb keeps only in-frame clonotypes and omits some of them. For V, J and clone size, that table is used; D and trimming come from the DNA. In the table there are roughly 170,000 clones, around 80% of which are singletons. The CDR3 is made up of 14 amino acids. Germline V lookup: CDR1 SQVTM, CDR2 ANQGSEA. J was trimmed by 5 bases and V by 1 base; bases with no gene match: 8. Sequencing input: peripheral blood. The receptor comes from a human donor in a cohort sampled during active COVID-19. J is TRBJ2-7 and V is TRBV29-1, with 7 bases matching TRBD1. CDR3 bases: TGCAGCGTTGAAGTATCGACAGGGATCCACGAGCAGTACTTC. Its translation: CSVEVSTGIHEQYF.